The 6 T cell receptor beta chains below come from one sample, sequenced in a study of response to subunit inactivated influenza vaccine. TCRdb analysed the RT-PCR reads with MiXCR anew, one entry per CDR3 protein. The repertoire consists of 860,000 or so distinct CDR3 sequences, with approximately 21% occurring once and the leading ten covering around 9.6%. This specimen was PBMCs from blood, taken around 5 days after vaccination. These receptors all stem from a man in his fifties who received an inactivated influenza vaccine.

There are a few counts of this clonotype. One end of the junction does not line up with germline, which may come from a read error. This sequence joins TRBV10-2 and TRBJ2-7; D unresolved. CDR1 and CDR2 from the germline V gene are WSHSY and SAAADI. The CDR3 has 9 amino acids. The DNA for the CDR3 is TGCGCCAGCAGCGCTACGGTTCTCTTC. This translates into CASSATVLF.

This clonotype was observed a handful of times. V is TRBV6-2 or TRBV6-3 and J is TRBJ2-6; 8 bases are a match to TRBD1. The germline V gene encodes CDR1 MNHEY and CDR2 SVGEGT. CDR3 length equals 16 residues. Germline trimming cut 6 bases from V and 7 bases from J; bases unmatched to any gene: 11. CDR3 nucleotide sequence: TGTGCCAGCAGGGACAGGGATTCTCTGGGCGCCAACGTCCTGACTTTC. Translating it yields CASRDRDSLGANVLTF.

This clonotype was observed a few times. The J gene is TRBJ2-6, the V gene TRBV5-1; a possible D gene is TRBD2 (6 bases). This CDR3 is built from 18 residues. CDR1 is SGHRS and CDR2 is YFSETQ in the germline V gene. Trimming removed 1 base at V and 0 bases at J, with 14 bases between. The CDR3 here is CASSLLGGRPSGANVLTF. In nucleotides, the CDR3 is TGCGCCAGCAGCTTGCTGGGGGGACGGCCCTCTGGGGCCAACGTCCTGACTTTC.

This clonotype turned up a few times. This chain's CDR3 is CASSTYGRHTDTQYF. DNA of the CDR3: TGCGCCAGCAGCACTTACGGGAGGCACACAGATACGCAGTATTTT. The chain combines TRBV5-1 with TRBJ2-3; 7 nucleotides match TRBD2. V lost 4 bases, J lost 2 bases, and 7 bases stayed unmatched. The CDR3 is 15 amino acids. Germline CDR1 and CDR2: SGHRS and YFSETQ.

The chain employs TRBV4-3 and TRBJ2-1, with a tentative D call TRBD2 (6 bases). In germline, CDR1 is LGHNA, CDR2 YSLEER. The germline V and J ends were trimmed by 0 bases and 5 bases, with 17 bases remaining between them. This CDR3 has 17 residues. This CDR3 is CASSQELGGFTHNEQFF. CDR3 nucleotide sequence: TGCGCCAGCAGCCAAGAACTTGGAGGGTTTACTCACAATGAGCAGTTCTTC.

This clonotype was counted many times. V usage is TRBV5-1 and J usage is TRBJ2-1; D might be TRBD1 (6 bases). The germline V and J ends were trimmed by 0 bases and 9 bases, with 7 bases remaining between them. The CDR3 covers 12 residues. The germline V gene encodes CDR1 SGHRS and CDR2 YFSETQ. The CDR3 DNA follows: TGCGCCAGCAGCTTGGAAGGGGGTGAGCAGTTCTTC. The encoded protein is CASSLEGGEQFF.